This T cell receptor beta chain was profiled in a study of blood T cells in healthy people across ages. This clonotype was observed a handful of times. Primers used in a second PCR of roughly 7 to 11 cycles were a sample-barcoded 5' primer and a J-beta primer mix. TCRdb re-called the 5' RACE reads through MiXCR, storing one row per CDR3 protein. The sample consists of around 600,000 distinct CDR3 sequences, 47% of them appearing once. CDR1 and CDR2 from the germline V gene are SEHNR and FQNEAQ (reference sequence). V was shortened by 8 bases and J by 4 bases, with 21 bases between the two germline ends. The CDR3 is 16 residues long.

The material sequenced was blood. This clonotype originated in an older man in good health. This chain uses TRBV7-9 with TRBJ2-1; no definite D call. CDR3 in DNA: TGTGCCAGCGGCCCCCACCTCCTCAATTTTTACAATGAGCAGTTCTTC. It specifies CASGPHLLNFYNEQFF. The whole variable domain, remainder taken from reference TRBV7-9 and TRBJ2-1, is DTGVSQNPRHKITKRGQNVTFRCDPISEHNRLYWYRQTLGQGPEFLTYFQNEAQLEKSRLLSDRFSAERPKGSFSTLEIQRTEQGDSAMYLCASGPHLLNFYNEQFFGPGTRLTVL.